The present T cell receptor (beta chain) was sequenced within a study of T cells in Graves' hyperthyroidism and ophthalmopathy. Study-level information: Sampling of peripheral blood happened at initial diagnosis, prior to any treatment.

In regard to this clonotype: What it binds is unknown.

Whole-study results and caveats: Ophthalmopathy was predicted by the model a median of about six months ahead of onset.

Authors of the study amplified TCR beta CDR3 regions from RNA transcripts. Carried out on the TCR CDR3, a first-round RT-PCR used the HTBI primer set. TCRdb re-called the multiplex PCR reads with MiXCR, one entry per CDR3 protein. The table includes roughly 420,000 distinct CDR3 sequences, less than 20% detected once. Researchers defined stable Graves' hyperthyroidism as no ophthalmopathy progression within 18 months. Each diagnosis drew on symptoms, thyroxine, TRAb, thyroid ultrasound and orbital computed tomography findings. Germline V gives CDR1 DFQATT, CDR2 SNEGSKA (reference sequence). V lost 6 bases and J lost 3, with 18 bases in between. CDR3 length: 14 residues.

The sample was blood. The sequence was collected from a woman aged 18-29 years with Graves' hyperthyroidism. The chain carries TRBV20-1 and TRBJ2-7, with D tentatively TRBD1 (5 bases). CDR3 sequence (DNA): TGCAGTGCCTTGCCAAGGGGTAATAGCTACGAGCAGTACTTC. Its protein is CSALPRGNSYEQYF.